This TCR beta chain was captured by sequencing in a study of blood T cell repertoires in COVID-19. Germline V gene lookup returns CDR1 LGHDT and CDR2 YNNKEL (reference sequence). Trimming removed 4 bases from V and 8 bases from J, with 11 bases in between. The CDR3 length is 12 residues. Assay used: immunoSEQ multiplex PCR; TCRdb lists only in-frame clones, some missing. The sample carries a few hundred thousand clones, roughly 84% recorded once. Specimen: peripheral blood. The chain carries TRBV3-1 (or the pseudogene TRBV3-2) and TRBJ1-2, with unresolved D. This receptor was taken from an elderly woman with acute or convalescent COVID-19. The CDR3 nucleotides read TGTGCCAGCAGCCTCTACAGTTCGGGCTACACCTTC. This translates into CASSLYSSGYTF.